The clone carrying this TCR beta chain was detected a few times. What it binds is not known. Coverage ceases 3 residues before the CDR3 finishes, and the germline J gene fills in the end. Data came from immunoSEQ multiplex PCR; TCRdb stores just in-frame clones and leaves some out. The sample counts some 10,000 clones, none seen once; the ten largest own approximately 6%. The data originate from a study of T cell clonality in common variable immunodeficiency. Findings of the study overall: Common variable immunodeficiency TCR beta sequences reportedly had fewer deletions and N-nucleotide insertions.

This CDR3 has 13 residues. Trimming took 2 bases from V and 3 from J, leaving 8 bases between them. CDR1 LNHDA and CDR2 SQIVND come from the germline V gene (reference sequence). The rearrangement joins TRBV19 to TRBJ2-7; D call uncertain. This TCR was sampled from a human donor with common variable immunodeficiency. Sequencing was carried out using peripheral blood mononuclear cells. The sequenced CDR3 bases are TGTGCCAGTAGTATAAATTCGGGCTACGAG. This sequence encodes CASSINSGYE. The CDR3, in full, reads CASSINSGYEQYF. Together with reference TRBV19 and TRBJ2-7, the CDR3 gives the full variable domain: DGGITQSPKYLFRKEGQNVTLSCEQNLNHDAMYWYRQDPGQGLRLIYYSQIVNDFQKGDIAEGYSVSREKKESFPLTVTSAQKNPTAFYLCASSINSGYEQYFGPGTRLTVT.